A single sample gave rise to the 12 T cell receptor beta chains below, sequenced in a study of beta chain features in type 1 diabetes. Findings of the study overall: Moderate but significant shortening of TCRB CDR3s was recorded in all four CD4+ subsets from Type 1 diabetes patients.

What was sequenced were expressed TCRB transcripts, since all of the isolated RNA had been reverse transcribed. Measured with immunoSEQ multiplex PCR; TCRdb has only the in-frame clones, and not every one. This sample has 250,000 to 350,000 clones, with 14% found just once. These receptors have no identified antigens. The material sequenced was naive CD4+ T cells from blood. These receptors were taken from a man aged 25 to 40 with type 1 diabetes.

CDR3 nucleotides: TGCGCCAGCAGCTTGGACGGGAGGGCCCCCGGGGAGCTGTTTTTT. It translates to CASSLDGRAPGELFF. The chain is built from TRBV5-1 and TRBJ2-2; 8 bases match TRBD2. Germline V gives CDR1 SGHRS, CDR2 YFSETQ. V lost 0 bases and J lost 6; bases outside the gene matches: 4. The CDR3 totals 15 residues.

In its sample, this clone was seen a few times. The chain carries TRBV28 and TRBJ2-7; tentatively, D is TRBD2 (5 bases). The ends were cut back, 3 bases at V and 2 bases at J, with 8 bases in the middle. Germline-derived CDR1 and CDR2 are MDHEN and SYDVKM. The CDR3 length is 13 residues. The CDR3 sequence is CASSFPGTYEQYF. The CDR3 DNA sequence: TGTGCCAGCAGTTTCCCCGGGACCTACGAGCAGTACTTC.

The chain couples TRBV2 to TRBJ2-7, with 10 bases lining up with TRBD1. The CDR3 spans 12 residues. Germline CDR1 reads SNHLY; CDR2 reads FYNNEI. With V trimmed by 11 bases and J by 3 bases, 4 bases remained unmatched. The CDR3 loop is CAGRDRGYEQYF. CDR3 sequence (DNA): TGTGCCGGTAGGGACAGGGGCTACGAGCAGTACTTC.

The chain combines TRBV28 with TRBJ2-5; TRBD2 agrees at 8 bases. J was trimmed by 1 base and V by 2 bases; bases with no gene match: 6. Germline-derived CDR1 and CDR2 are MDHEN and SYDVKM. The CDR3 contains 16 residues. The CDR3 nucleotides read TGTGCCAGCAGTTTAATCCTAGCGGGCCGCCAAGAGACCCAGTACTTC. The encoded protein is CASSLILAGRQETQYF.

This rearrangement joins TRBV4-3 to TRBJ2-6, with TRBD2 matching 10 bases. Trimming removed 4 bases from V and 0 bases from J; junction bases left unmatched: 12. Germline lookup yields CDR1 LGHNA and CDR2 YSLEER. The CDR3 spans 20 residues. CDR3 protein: CASSRGVAGGLTSGANVLTF. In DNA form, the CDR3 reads TGCGCCAGCAGCCGAGGGGTAGCGGGGGGATTGACCTCTGGGGCCAACGTCCTGACTTTC.

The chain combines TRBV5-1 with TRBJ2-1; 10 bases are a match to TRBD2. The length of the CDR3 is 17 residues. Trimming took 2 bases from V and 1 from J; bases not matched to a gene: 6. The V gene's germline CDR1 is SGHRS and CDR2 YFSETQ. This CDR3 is CASSLPGLAQSYNEQFF. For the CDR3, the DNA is TGCGCCAGCAGCTTACCGGGACTAGCGCAGTCCTACAATGAGCAGTTCTTC.

CDR3 in amino acids: CASSLASQGTYEQYF. In DNA, the CDR3 is TGTGCCAGCAGCTTAGCGTCGCAGGGGACGTACGAGCAGTACTTC. The rearrangement links TRBV7-2 to TRBJ2-7; D might be TRBD1 (6 bases). V lost 0 bases to trimming and J lost 4 bases, with 13 bases between them. Germline V lookup: CDR1 SGHTA, CDR2 FQGNSA. The CDR3 runs to 15 residues.

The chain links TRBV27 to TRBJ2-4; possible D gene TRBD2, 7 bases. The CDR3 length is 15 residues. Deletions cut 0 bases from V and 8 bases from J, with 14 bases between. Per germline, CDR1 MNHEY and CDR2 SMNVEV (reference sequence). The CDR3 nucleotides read TGTGCCAGCAGTTTATCGATGGGAGGGGGGGACATTCAGTACTTC. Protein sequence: CASSLSMGGGDIQYF.

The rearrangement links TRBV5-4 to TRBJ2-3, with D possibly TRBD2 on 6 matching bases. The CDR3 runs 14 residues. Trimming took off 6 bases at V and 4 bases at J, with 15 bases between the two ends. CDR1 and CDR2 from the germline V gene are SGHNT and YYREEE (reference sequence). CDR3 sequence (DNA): TGTGCCAGCATCGGGGGTGGCCGCGCAGATACGCAGTATTTT. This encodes CASIGGGRADTQYF.

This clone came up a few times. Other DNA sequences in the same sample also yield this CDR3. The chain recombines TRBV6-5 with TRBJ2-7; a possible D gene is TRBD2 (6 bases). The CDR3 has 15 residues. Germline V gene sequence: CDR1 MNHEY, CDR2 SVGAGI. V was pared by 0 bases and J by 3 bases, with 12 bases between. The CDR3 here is CASSYSGTGGYEQYF. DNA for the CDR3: TGTGCCAGCAGTTACTCCGGGACCGGGGGCTACGAGCAGTACTTC.

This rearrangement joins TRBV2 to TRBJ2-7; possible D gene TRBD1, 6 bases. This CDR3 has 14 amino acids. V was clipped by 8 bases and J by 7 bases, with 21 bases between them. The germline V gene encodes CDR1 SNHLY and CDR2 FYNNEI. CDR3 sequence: CASLSRGPSGEQYF. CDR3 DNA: TGTGCCAGCTTATCCAGGGGACCGTCAGGGGAGCAGTACTTC.

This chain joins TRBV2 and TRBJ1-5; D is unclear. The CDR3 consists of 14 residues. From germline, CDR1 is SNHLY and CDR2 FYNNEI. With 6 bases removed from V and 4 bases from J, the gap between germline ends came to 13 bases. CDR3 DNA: TGTGCCAGCAGCTCTAGGTGGGTTAATCAGCCCCAGCATTTT. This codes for CASSSRWVNQPQHF.